A selection of T cell receptor beta chains follows, all from one sample in a study of blood T cell repertoires in COVID-19. Sequencing used immunoSEQ multiplex PCR; TCRdb keeps in-frame clones, though not all of them. The sample lists about 250,000 clones; about 90% were seen once. Sequencing was carried out using PBMCs or T cells enriched from blood (not recorded which). The receptors were sampled from a middle-aged woman who had been exposed to COVID-19. The CDR3 runs from the conserved cysteine through the conserved F or W. The order of the fields is V gene, J gene, clone size, D gene, CDR3 protein, CDR3 DNA. D genes are given only for firm matches. Only some rows state a clone size, as once, few, many or a class for expanded clones.

v_call: TRBV11-2; j_call: TRBJ2-3; clone_size: NA; d_call: TRBD2; cdr3_aa: CASSIAGGVADTQYF; cdr3_nt: TGTGCCAGCAGCATAGCGGGGGGGGTTGCAGATACGCAGTATTTT
v_call: TRBV5-3; j_call: TRBJ2-2; clone_size: once; d_call: NA; cdr3_aa: CHSRFANTGELFF; cdr3_nt: TGCCACAGCAGGTTTGCCAACACCGGGGAGCTGTTTTTT
v_call: TRBV19; j_call: TRBJ2-2; clone_size: NA; d_call: TRBD1; cdr3_aa: CASTPLWTGVPGELFF; cdr3_nt: TGTGCCAGTACCCCGTTATGGACAGGGGTGCCCGGGGAGCTGTTTTTT
v_call: TRBV5-1; j_call: TRBJ2-6; clone_size: NA; d_call: TRBD1; cdr3_aa: CASSRQGNGANVLTF; cdr3_nt: TGTGCCAGCAGCAGACAGGGGAATGGGGCCAACGTCCTGACTTTC
v_call: TRBV7-2; j_call: TRBJ1-5; clone_size: NA; d_call: NA; cdr3_aa: CASSLRQAFNQPQHF; cdr3_nt: TGTGCCAGCAGCTTACGGCAGGCCTTCAATCAGCCCCAGCATTTT
v_call: TRBV7-9; j_call: TRBJ1-1; clone_size: NA; d_call: NA; cdr3_aa: CASELFGAENTEAFF; cdr3_nt: TGTGCCAGCGAATTGTTTGGGGCAGAGAACACTGAAGCTTTCTTT
v_call: TRBV9; j_call: TRBJ1-4; clone_size: NA; d_call: NA; cdr3_aa: CASSVEAGEGEKLFF; cdr3_nt: TGTGCCAGCAGCGTAGAGGCCGGGGAGGGTGAAAAACTGTTTTTT
v_call: TRBV6-2/TRBV6-3; j_call: TRBJ2-1; clone_size: once; d_call: NA; cdr3_aa: CASSYGLGLEQFF; cdr3_nt: TGTGCCAGCAGTTACGGGTTGGGACTTGAGCAGTTCTTC
v_call: TRBV11-3; j_call: TRBJ2-1; clone_size: NA; d_call: TRBD2; cdr3_aa: CASSQTSGRDEQFF; cdr3_nt: TGTGCCAGCAGCCAAACTAGCGGGAGAGATGAGCAGTTCTTC
v_call: TRBV10-3; j_call: TRBJ1-2; clone_size: NA; d_call: TRBD1; cdr3_aa: CAIRSTRTGEGDGYTF; cdr3_nt: TGTGCCATCAGATCGACTCGGACAGGGGAAGGGGATGGCTACACCTTC
v_call: TRBV27; j_call: TRBJ1-4; clone_size: NA; d_call: NA; cdr3_aa: CASSRGGSSEKLFF; cdr3_nt: TGTGCCAGCAGTCGAGGGGGTAGTAGTGAAAAACTGTTTTTT
v_call: TRBV18; j_call: TRBJ1-1; clone_size: NA; d_call: NA; cdr3_aa: CASSPGEGGRTEAFF; cdr3_nt: TGTGCCAGCTCCCCCGGGGAGGGGGGGAGGACTGAAGCTTTCTTT
v_call: TRBV9; j_call: TRBJ1-6; clone_size: NA; d_call: TRBD1; cdr3_aa: CASSVGDRGSSYNSPLHF; cdr3_nt: TGTGCCAGCAGCGTAGGGGACAGGGGGAGCTCCTATAATTCACCCCTCCACTTT
v_call: TRBV29-1; j_call: TRBJ2-1; clone_size: NA; d_call: TRBD2; cdr3_aa: CSVKRGGSYNEQFF; cdr3_nt: TGCAGCGTTAAGCGGGGGGGCTCCTACAATGAGCAGTTCTTC
v_call: TRBV18; j_call: TRBJ1-5; clone_size: NA; d_call: TRBD1; cdr3_aa: CASSPGTGGQPQHF; cdr3_nt: TGTGCCAGCTCCCCCGGGACAGGGGGACAGCCCCAGCATTTT
v_call: TRBV12-2; j_call: TRBJ2-3; clone_size: NA; d_call: NA; cdr3_aa: CASRFSAKRSSQYF; cdr3_nt: TGTGCAAGTCGCTTTTCGGCCAAGAGGAGCTCGCAGTATTTT
v_call: TRBV27; j_call: TRBJ2-1; clone_size: NA; d_call: NA; cdr3_aa: CASSLFPGLAAGNEQFF; cdr3_nt: TGTGCCAGCAGTTTATTTCCCGGACTCGCAGCGGGCAACGAGCAGTTCTTC
v_call: TRBV7-9; j_call: TRBJ2-3; clone_size: NA; d_call: TRBD2; cdr3_aa: CASSPRGLADRTDTQYF; cdr3_nt: TGTGCCAGCAGCCCCCGCGGACTAGCGGACCGCACAGATACGCAGTATTTT
v_call: TRBV6-5; j_call: TRBJ1-2; clone_size: NA; d_call: NA; cdr3_aa: CASSYLDTDYGYTF; cdr3_nt: TGTGCCAGCAGTTATTTAGACACCGACTATGGCTACACCTTC
v_call: TRBV6-1; j_call: TRBJ1-2; clone_size: once; d_call: TRBD1; cdr3_aa: CASSEALRQGAVGYTF; cdr3_nt: TGTGCCAGCAGTGAAGCGCTTCGACAGGGGGCGGTTGGCTACACCTTC
v_call: TRBV13; j_call: TRBJ1-2; clone_size: NA; d_call: NA; cdr3_aa: CASSQVDNYGYTF; cdr3_nt: TGTGCCAGCAGCCAGGTAGACAACTATGGCTACACCTTC
v_call: TRBV7-9; j_call: TRBJ1-6; clone_size: NA; d_call: NA; cdr3_aa: CASSRPGGWNSPLHF; cdr3_nt: TGTGCCAGCAGCCGTCCCGGGGGGTGGAATTCACCCCTCCACTTT
v_call: TRBV6-5; j_call: TRBJ2-1; clone_size: NA; d_call: TRBD2; cdr3_aa: CASSYPGLAGNNEQFF; cdr3_nt: TGTGCCAGCAGTTACCCAGGACTAGCGGGAAACAATGAGCAGTTCTTC
v_call: TRBV27; j_call: TRBJ1-3; clone_size: NA; d_call: NA; cdr3_aa: CASSLSGSSGNTIYF; cdr3_nt: TGTGCCAGCAGTTTATCAGGGAGCTCTGGAAACACCATATATTTT
v_call: TRBV7-2; j_call: TRBJ1-2; clone_size: NA; d_call: NA; cdr3_aa: CASSLGQVYGYTF; cdr3_nt: TGTGCCAGCAGCTTAGGGCAGGTCTATGGCTACACCTTC
v_call: TRBV6-2/TRBV6-3; j_call: TRBJ2-2; clone_size: NA; d_call: TRBD1; cdr3_aa: CASSFLGQGANTGELFF; cdr3_nt: TGTGCCAGCAGTTTTTTAGGACAGGGGGCGAACACCGGGGAGCTGTTTTTT
v_call: TRBV9; j_call: TRBJ2-5; clone_size: NA; d_call: TRBD1; cdr3_aa: CASSPGQGPETQYF; cdr3_nt: TGTGCCAGCAGCCCGGGACAGGGTCCCGAGACCCAGTACTTC
v_call: TRBV19; j_call: TRBJ2-6; clone_size: NA; d_call: NA; cdr3_aa: CASSLDSGANVLTF; cdr3_nt: TGTGCCAGTAGCCTTGATAGCGGGGCCAACGTCCTGACTTTC
v_call: TRBV30; j_call: TRBJ1-5; clone_size: once; d_call: NA; cdr3_aa: CAWSVGGGNQPQHF; cdr3_nt: TGTGCCTGGAGTGTGGGGGGAGGAAATCAGCCCCAGCATTTT
v_call: TRBV4-3; j_call: TRBJ1-4; clone_size: few; d_call: NA; cdr3_aa: CASSQARRDKLFF; cdr3_nt: TGCGCCAGCAGCCAAGCGAGGCGGGACAAACTGTTTTTT
v_call: TRBV19; j_call: TRBJ1-4; clone_size: NA; d_call: NA; cdr3_aa: CASSIGRGANEKLFF; cdr3_nt: TGTGCCAGTAGTATAGGGCGGGGAGCTAATGAAAAACTGTTTTTT
v_call: TRBV5-1; j_call: TRBJ1-3; clone_size: once; d_call: NA; cdr3_aa: CASSFGSGNTIYF; cdr3_nt: TGCGCCAGCAGCTTCGGCTCTGGAAACACCATATATTTT
v_call: TRBV24-1; j_call: TRBJ2-7; clone_size: NA; d_call: TRBD1; cdr3_aa: CATSDSGQESSYEQYF; cdr3_nt: TGTGCCACCAGTGACTCAGGACAGGAGAGCTCCTACGAGCAGTACTTC
v_call: TRBV5-4; j_call: TRBJ2-3; clone_size: NA; d_call: TRBD1; cdr3_aa: CANGAGQGGMDTQYF; cdr3_nt: TGTGCCAACGGAGCCGGACAGGGGGGTATGGATACGCAGTATTTT
v_call: TRBV7-9; j_call: TRBJ1-2; clone_size: once; d_call: NA; cdr3_aa: CASSLGGGTNYGYTF; cdr3_nt: TGTGCCAGCAGCTTAGGCGGGGGAACTAACTATGGCTACACCTTC
v_call: TRBV28; j_call: TRBJ1-4; clone_size: few; d_call: TRBD1; cdr3_aa: CASSPTGAGNEKLFF; cdr3_nt: TGTGCCAGCAGCCCGACAGGGGCGGGTAATGAAAAACTGTTTTTT
v_call: TRBV19; j_call: TRBJ2-2; clone_size: NA; d_call: TRBD1; cdr3_aa: CASRSGQGVIGELFF; cdr3_nt: TGTGCCAGTAGATCAGGACAGGGGGTAATCGGGGAGCTGTTTTTT
v_call: TRBV18; j_call: TRBJ2-6; clone_size: NA; d_call: NA; cdr3_aa: CASSPRPIDSGANVLTF; cdr3_nt: TGTGCCAGCTCACCCAGGCCTATAGACTCTGGGGCCAACGTCCTGACTTTC
v_call: TRBV7-6; j_call: TRBJ1-6; clone_size: NA; d_call: NA; cdr3_aa: CASSLGGGQGVNSPLHF; cdr3_nt: TGTGCCAGCAGCTTAGGGGGCGGCCAAGGGGTTAATTCACCCCTCCACTTT
v_call: TRBV30; j_call: TRBJ1-5; clone_size: NA; d_call: NA; cdr3_aa: CAWSVFENQPQHF; cdr3_nt: TGTGCCTGGAGTGTTTTTGAGAATCAGCCCCAGCATTTT
v_call: TRBV15; j_call: TRBJ2-1; clone_size: once; d_call: NA; cdr3_aa: CATSRNRASSYNEQFF; cdr3_nt: TGTGCCACCAGCCGAAACAGGGCTAGCTCCTACAATGAGCAGTTCTTC
v_call: TRBV5-1; j_call: TRBJ1-2; clone_size: once; d_call: TRBD1; cdr3_aa: CASSSGDRGLIHGYTF; cdr3_nt: TGCGCCAGCAGCTCGGGGGACAGGGGTTTAATCCATGGCTACACCTTC